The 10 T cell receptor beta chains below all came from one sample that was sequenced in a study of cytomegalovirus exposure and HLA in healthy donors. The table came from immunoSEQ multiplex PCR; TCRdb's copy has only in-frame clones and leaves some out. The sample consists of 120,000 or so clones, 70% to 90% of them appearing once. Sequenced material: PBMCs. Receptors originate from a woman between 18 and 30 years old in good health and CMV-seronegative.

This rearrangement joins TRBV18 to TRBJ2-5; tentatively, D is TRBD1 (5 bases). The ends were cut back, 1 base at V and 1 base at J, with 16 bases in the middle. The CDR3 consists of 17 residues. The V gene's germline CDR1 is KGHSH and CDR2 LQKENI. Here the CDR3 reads CASSPRRQGLSQETQYF. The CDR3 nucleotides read TGTGCCAGCTCACCACGCCGCCAGGGTCTTTCCCAAGAGACCCAGTACTTC. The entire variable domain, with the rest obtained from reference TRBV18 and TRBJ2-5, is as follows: NAGVMQNPRHLVRRRGQEARLRCSPMKGHSHVYWYRQLPEEGLKFMVYLQKENIIDESGMPKERFSAEFPKEGPSILRIQQVVRGDSAAYFCASSPRRQGLSQETQYFGPGTRLLVL.

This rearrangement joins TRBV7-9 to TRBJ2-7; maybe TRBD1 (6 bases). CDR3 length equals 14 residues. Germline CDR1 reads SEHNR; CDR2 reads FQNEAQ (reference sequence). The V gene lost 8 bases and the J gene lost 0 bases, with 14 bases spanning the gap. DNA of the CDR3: TGTGCCAGCGCCCAGGGGCAGTCCTCCTACGAGCAGTACTTC. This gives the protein CASAQGQSSYEQYF.

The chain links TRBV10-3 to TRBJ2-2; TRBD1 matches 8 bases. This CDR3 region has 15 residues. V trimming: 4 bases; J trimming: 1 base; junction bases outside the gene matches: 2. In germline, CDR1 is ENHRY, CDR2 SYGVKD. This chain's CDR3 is CAISADRGNTGELFF. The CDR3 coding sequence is TGTGCCATCAGTGCAGACAGGGGGAACACCGGGGAGCTGTTTTTT.

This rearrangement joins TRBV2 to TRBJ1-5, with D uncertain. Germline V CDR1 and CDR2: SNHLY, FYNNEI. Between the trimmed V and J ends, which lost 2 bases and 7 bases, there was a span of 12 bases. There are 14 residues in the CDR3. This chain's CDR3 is CASSEKGRGQPQHF. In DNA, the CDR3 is TGTGCCAGCAGTGAAAAAGGGAGAGGGCAGCCCCAGCATTTT.

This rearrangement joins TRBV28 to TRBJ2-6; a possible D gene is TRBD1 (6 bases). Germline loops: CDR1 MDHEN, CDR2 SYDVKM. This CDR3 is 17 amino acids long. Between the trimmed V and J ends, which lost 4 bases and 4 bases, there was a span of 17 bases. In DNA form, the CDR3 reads TGTGCCAGCAGTTCAAGCATTTACGGACAGGGGGCCAACGTCCTGACTTTC. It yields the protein CASSSSIYGQGANVLTF.

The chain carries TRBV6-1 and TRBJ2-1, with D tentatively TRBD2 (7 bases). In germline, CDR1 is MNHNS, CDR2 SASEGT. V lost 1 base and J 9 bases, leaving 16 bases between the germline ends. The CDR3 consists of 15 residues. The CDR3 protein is CASSEGAGGRSEQFF. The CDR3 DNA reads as TGTGCCAGCAGTGAAGGAGCCGGGGGGCGAAGTGAGCAGTTCTTC.

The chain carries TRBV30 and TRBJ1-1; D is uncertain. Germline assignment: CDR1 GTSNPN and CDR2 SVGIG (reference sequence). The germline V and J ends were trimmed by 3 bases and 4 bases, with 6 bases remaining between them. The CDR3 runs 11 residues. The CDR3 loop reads CAWRSSTEAFF. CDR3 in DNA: TGTGCCTGGAGATCCTCCACTGAAGCTTTCTTT.

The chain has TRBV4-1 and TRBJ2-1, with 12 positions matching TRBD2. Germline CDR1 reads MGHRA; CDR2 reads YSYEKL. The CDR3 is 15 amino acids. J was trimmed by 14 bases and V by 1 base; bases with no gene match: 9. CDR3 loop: CASSQVRTSGMRKFF. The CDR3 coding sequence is TGCGCCAGCAGCCAAGTTAGGACTAGCGGGATGCGGAAGTTCTTC.

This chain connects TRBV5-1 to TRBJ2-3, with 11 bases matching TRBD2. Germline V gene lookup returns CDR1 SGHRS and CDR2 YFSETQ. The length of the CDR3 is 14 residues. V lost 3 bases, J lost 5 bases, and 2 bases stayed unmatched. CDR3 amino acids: CASSSGTSGDTQYF. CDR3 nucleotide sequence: TGCGCCAGCAGCTCCGGGACTAGCGGAGATACGCAGTATTTT.

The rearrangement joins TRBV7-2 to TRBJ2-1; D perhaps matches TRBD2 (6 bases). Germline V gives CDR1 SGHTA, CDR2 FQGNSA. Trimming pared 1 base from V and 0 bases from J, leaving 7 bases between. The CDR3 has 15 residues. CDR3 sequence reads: CASSLGGNSYNEQFF. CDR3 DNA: TGTGCCAGCAGCTTAGGCGGGAACTCCTACAATGAGCAGTTCTTC.